This note documents a single T cell receptor (beta chain) sequence. In the original analysis: Estimation of nucleated cell counts was performed using reference gene primer amplification. Method: immunoSEQ multiplex PCR; TCRdb's copy keeps in-frame clones and lacks some. For V, J and clone size, that table is used; D and trimming come from the DNA. The sample contains 250,000 or so clones, approximately 86% of which appear only once. The sample originates from a study of blood T cell repertoires in COVID-19. Overall study: Samples came from the United States, Italy and Spain, spanning acute and convalescent COVID-19. Sample material is recorded as cDNA or gDNA derived from T cells, B-cell-depleted T cells, or PBMCs.

Per the germline V gene, CDR1 is LNHDA and CDR2 is SQIVND (reference sequence). With 1 base clipped from V and 6 bases from J, the junction kept 2 bases outside the gene matches. The CDR3 contains 14 residues. The clonotype originates from a woman in her fifties or sixties with active or convalescent COVID-19. The chain has TRBV19 and TRBJ2-1; 8 positions match TRBD2. The sequencing sample was made of peripheral blood. The CDR3, as DNA: TGTGCCAGTAGTATAGGTCGGGGGGGCAATGAGCAGTTCTTC. Amino acids: CASSIGRGGNEQFF.